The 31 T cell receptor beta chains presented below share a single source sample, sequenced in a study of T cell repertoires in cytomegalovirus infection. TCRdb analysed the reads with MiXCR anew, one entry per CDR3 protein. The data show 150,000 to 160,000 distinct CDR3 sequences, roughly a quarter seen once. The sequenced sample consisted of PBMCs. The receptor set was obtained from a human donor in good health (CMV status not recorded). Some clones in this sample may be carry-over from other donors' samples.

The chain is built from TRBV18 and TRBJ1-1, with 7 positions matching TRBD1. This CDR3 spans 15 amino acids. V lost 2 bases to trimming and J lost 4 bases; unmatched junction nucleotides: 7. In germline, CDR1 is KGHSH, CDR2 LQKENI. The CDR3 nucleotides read TGTGCCAGCTCACCAGGAAGACAGGGATCCACTGAAGCTTTCTTT. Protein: CASSPGRQGSTEAFF.

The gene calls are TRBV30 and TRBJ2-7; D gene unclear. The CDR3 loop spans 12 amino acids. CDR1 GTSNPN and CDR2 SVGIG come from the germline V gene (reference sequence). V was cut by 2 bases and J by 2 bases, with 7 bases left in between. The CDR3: CAWSIRPYEQYF. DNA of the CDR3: TGTGCCTGGAGTATTAGGCCCTACGAGCAGTACTTC.

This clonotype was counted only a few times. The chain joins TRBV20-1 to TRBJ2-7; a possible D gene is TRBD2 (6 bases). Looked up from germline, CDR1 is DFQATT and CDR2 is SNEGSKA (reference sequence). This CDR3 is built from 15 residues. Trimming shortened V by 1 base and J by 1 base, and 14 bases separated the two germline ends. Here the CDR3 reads CSARVRGTGSYEQYF. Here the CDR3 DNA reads TGCAGTGCTAGAGTCCGCGGGACTGGATCCTACGAGCAGTACTTC.

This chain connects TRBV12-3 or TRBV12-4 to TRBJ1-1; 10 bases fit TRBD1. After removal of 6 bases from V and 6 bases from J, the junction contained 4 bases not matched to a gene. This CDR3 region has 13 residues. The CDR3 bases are TGTGCCAGCAGGGGGGACAGGGGCTCTGAAGCTTTCTTT. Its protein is CASRGDRGSEAFF.

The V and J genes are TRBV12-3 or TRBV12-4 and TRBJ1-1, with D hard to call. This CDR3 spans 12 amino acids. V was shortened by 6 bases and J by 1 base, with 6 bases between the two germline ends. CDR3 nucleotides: TGTGCCAGCAGGCCTAGGAACACTGAAGCTTTCTTT. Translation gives CASRPRNTEAFF.

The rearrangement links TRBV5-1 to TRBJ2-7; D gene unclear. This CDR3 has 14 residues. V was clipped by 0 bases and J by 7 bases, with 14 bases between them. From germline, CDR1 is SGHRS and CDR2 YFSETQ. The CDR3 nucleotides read TGCGCCAGCAGCTTGGCTGGTGGATTGGAGGAGCAGTACTTC. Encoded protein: CASSLAGGLEEQYF.

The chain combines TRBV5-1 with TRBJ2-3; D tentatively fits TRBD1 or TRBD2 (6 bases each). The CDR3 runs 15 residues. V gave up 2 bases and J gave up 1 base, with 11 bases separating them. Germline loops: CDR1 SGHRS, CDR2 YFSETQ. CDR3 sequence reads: CASSFGGHRTDTQYF. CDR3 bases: TGCGCCAGCAGCTTTGGGGGGCACCGCACAGATACGCAGTATTTT.

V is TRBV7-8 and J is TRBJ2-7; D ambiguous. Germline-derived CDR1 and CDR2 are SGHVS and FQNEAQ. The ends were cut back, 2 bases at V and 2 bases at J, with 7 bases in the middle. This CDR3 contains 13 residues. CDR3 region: CASSLRIAYEQYF. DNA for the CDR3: TGTGCCAGCAGCTTAAGGATAGCCTACGAGCAGTACTTC.

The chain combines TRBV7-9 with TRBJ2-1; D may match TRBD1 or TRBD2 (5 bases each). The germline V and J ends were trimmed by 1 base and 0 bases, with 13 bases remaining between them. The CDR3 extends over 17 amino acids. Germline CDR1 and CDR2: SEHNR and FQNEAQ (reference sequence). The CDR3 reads CASSLVRGLNSYNEQFF. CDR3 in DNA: TGTGCCAGCAGCTTAGTTCGGGGCCTAAACTCCTACAATGAGCAGTTCTTC.

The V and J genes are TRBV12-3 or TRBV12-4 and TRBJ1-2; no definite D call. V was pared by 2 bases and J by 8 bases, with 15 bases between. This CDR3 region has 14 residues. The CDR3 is CASSLSPALGGYTF. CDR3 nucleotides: TGTGCCAGCAGTTTATCTCCGGCTTTGGGCGGCTACACCTTC.

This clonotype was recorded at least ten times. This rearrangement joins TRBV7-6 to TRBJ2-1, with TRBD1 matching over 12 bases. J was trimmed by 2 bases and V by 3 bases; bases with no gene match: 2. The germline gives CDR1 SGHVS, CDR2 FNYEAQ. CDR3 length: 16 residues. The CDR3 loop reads CASSLGTGGAYNEQFF. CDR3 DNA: TGTGCCAGCAGCTTGGGGACAGGGGGCGCCTACAATGAGCAGTTCTTC.

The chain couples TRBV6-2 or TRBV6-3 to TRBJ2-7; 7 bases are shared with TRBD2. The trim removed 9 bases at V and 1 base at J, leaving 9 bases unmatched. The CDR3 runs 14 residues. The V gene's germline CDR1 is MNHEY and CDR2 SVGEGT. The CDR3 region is CASRLAGESYEQYF. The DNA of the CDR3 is TGTGCCAGTAGGCTGGCGGGGGAGTCCTACGAGCAGTACTTC.

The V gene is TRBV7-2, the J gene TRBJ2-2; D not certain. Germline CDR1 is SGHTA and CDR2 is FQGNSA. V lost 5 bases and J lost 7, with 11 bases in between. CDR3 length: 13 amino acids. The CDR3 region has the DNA TGTGCCAGCAGCCGTTTTCGCTACGGGGAGCTGTTTTTT. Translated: CASSRFRYGELFF.

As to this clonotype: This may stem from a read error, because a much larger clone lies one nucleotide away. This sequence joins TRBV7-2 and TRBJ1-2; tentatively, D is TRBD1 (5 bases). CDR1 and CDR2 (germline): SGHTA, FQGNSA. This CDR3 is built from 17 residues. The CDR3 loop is CSSSLDRSTENNYGYTF. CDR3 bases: TGTTCCAGCAGCTTAGACAGAAGCACAGAGAATAACTATGGCTACACCTTC. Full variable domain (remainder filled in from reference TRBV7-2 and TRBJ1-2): GAGVSQSPSNKVTEKGKDVELRCDPISGHTALYWYRQSLGQGLEFLIYFQGNSAPDKSGLPSDRFSAERTGGSVSTLTIQRTQQEDSAVYLCSSSLDRSTENNYGYTFGSGTRLTVV.

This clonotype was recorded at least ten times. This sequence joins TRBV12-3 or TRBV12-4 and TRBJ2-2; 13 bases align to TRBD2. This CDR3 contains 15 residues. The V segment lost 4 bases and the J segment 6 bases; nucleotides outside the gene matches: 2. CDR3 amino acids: CASSWTSGSSGELFF. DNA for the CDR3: TGTGCCAGCAGTTGGACTAGCGGGAGTTCCGGGGAGCTGTTTTTT.

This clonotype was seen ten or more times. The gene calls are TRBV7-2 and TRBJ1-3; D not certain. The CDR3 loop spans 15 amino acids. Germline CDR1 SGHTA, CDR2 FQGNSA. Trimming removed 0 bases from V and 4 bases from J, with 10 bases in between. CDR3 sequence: CASSLAPGGGNTIYF. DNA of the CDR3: TGTGCCAGCAGCTTAGCGCCAGGCGGGGGAAACACCATATATTTT. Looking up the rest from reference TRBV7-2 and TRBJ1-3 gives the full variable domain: GAGVSQSPSNKVTEKGKDVELRCDPISGHTALYWYRQSLGQGLEFLIYFQGNSAPDKSGLPSDRFSAERTGGSVSTLTIQRTQQEDSAVYLCASSLAPGGGNTIYFGEGSWLTVV.

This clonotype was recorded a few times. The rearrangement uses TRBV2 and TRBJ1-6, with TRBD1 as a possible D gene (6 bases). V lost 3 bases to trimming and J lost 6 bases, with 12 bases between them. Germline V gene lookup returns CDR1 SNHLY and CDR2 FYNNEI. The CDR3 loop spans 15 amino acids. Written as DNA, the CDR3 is TGTGCCAGCAGTGATACAGGGAATTCTAATTCACCCCTCCACTTT. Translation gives CASSDTGNSNSPLHF.

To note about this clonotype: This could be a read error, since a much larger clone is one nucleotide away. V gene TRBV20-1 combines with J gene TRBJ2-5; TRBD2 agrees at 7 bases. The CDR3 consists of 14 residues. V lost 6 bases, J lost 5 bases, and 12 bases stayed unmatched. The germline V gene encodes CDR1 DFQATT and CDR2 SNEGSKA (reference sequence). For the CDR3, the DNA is TGCAGTGCAACTGGGACTGGCGGGGGTGAGACCCAGTACTTC. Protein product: CSATGTGGGETQYF.

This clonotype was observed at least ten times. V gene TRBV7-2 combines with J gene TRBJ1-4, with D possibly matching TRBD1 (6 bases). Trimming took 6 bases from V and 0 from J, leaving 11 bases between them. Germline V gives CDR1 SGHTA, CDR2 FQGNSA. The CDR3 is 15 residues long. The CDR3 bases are TGTGCCAGCAGAAAAACAGGGACAACTAATGAAAAACTGTTTTTT. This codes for CASRKTGTTNEKLFF.

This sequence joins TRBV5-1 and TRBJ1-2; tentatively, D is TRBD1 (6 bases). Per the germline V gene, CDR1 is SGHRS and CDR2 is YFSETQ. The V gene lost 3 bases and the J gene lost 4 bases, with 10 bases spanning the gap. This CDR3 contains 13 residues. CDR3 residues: CASSSEDSYGYTF. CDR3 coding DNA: TGCGCCAGCAGCTCGGAGGACAGCTATGGCTACACCTTC. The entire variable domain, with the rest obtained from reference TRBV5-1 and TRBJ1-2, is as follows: KAGVTQTPRYLIKTRGQQVTLSCSPISGHRSVSWYQQTPGQGLQFLFEYFSETQRNKGNFPGRFSGRQFSNSRSEMNVSTLELGDSALYLCASSSEDSYGYTFGSGTRLTVV.

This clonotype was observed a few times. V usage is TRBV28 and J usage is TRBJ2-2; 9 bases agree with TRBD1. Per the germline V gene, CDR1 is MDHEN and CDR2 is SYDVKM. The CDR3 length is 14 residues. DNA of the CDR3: TGTGTCAGTCGACAGGGGGGTGGCACCGGGGAGCTGTTTTTT. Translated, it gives CVSRQGGGTGELFF.

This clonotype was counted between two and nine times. This CDR3 reads CSVFLAGRYNEQFF. In nucleotides, the CDR3 is TGCAGCGTTTTCCTAGCGGGGCGGTACAATGAGCAGTTCTTC. The chain links TRBV29-1 to TRBJ2-1; 9 bases map to TRBD2. After removal of 5 bases from V and 4 bases from J, the junction contained 6 bases not matched to a gene. The CDR3 covers 14 residues. Germline V CDR1 and CDR2: SQVTM, ANQGSEA.

The CDR3 loop reads CASSQDPPGGGAKNIQYF. The DNA for the CDR3 is TGTGCCAGCAGCCAAGATCCACCTGGGGGGGGCGCCAAAAACATTCAGTACTTC. The chain has TRBV4-2 and TRBJ2-4; tentatively, D is TRBD2 (7 bases). This CDR3 spans 18 amino acids. The germline CDR1 and CDR2 sequences are LGHNA and YNFKEQ. V lost 0 bases and J 1 base, leaving 16 bases between the germline ends.

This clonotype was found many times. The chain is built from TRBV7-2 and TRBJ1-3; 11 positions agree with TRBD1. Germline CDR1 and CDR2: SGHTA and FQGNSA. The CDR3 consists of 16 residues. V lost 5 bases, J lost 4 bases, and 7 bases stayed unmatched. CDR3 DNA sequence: TGTGCCAGCAGCCCCGGGACAGGGGGTCTCGGAAACACCATATATTTT. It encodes CASSPGTGGLGNTIYF.

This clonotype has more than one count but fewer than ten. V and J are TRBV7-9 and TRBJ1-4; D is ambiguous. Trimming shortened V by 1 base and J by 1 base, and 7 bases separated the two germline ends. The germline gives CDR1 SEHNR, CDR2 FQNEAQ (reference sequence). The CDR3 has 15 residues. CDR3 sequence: CASSLVVLTNEKLFF. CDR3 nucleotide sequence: TGTGCCAGCAGCTTAGTGGTGTTAACTAATGAAAAACTGTTTTTT.

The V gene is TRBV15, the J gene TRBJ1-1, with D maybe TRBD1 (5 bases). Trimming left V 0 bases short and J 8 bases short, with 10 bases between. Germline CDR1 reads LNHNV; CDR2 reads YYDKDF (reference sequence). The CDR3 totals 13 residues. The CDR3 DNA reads TGTGCCACCAGCAGAGATCAGGGATTCGAAGCTTTCTTT. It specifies CATSRDQGFEAFF.

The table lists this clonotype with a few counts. The CDR3: CASSSGLAGAADTQYF. CDR3 nucleotide sequence: TGTGCCAGCAGCTCCGGACTAGCGGGAGCCGCAGATACGCAGTATTTT. J is TRBJ2-3 and V is TRBV28; 13 nucleotides match TRBD2. Germline values: CDR1 MDHEN, CDR2 SYDVKM. This CDR3 has 16 amino acids. V was pared by 6 bases and J by 4 bases, with 7 bases of the junction left unmatched.

The CDR3: CASSIGTAAGAPRDEQFF. The DNA of the CDR3 is TGTGCCAGTAGTATAGGAACGGCGGCGGGGGCCCCTCGGGATGAGCAGTTCTTC. The chain combines TRBV19 with TRBJ2-1; D perhaps matches TRBD2 (7 bases). The CDR3 runs to 18 residues. The germline CDR1 and CDR2 sequences are LNHDA and SQIVND (reference sequence). The V end lost 1 base, the J end lost 8 bases, and 24 bases lay between the germline ends.

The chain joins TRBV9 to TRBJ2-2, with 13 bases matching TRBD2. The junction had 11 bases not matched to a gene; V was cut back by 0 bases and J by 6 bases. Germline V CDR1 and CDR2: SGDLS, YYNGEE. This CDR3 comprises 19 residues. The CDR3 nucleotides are TGTGCCAGCAGCGTAGTTCCCTGGACTAGCGGGAGTAGCGCCGGGGAGCTGTTTTTT. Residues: CASSVVPWTSGSSAGELFF.

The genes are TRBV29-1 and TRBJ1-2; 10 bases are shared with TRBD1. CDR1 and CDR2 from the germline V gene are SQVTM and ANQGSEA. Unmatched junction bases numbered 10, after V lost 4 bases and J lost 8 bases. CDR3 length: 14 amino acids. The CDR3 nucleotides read TGCAGCGTTGTATCGGCGGGACAGGGGAGAGGCTACACCTTC. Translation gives CSVVSAGQGRGYTF.

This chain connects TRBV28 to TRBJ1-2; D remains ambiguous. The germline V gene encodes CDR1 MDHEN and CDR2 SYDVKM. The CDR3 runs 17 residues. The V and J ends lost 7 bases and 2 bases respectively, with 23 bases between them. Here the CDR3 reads CASTSGRWGEANYGYTF. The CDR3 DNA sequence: TGTGCCAGCACCTCCGGACGGTGGGGAGAAGCAAACTATGGCTACACCTTC.